These 15 T cell receptor beta chains were sequenced from one sample in a study of beta chain features in type 1 diabetes. The investigators reverse transcribed all of the isolated RNA, so they sequenced expressed TCRB transcripts. Clones were read by immunoSEQ multiplex PCR, and TCRdb kept only the in-frame ones, dropping some. The data contain approximately 150,000 clones, 8% to 13% of them singletons. Specimen: naive CD4+ T cells from blood. These TCRs come from a man aged 18 to 35 in good health.

The rearrangement links TRBV5-1 to TRBJ2-1; 11 positions agree with TRBD2. The CDR3 spans 14 residues. V shed 10 bases and J 7 bases; nucleotides not matched to a gene: 10. Germline V gives CDR1 SGHRS, CDR2 YFSETQ. The CDR3 DNA reads TGCGCCTCCCTAGCGGGGGGCCGGGGAAATGAGCAGTTCTTC. Its protein product is CASLAGGRGNEQFF.

V gene TRBV18 combines with J gene TRBJ2-2, with 8 bases that match TRBD2. This CDR3 has 15 residues. Germline V gene data show CDR1 as KGHSH and CDR2 as LQKENI. After removal of 7 bases from V and 5 bases from J, the junction contained 9 bases not matched to a gene. The CDR3: CASYNGRARTGELFF. CDR3 nucleotide sequence: TGTGCCAGCTACAACGGGAGGGCTCGGACCGGGGAGCTGTTTTTT.

This clone was seen a handful of times. The gene calls are TRBV5-5 and TRBJ2-3; TRBD1 agrees at 9 bases. With V trimmed by 5 bases and J by 3 bases, 4 bases remained unmatched. CDR1 and CDR2 (germline): SGHKS, YYEKEE (reference sequence). This CDR3 is built from 14 residues. The CDR3 DNA reads TGTGCCAGCAGACAGACAGGGGGTACAGATACGCAGTATTTT. It specifies CASRQTGGTDTQYF.

This clone showed up just a few times. Within the sample, other DNA sequences also encode this same CDR3. The genes are TRBV7-2 and TRBJ2-3; 12 bases are shared with TRBD2. The CDR3 has 16 residues. Germline V gives CDR1 SGHTA, CDR2 FQGNSA. The J segment lost 3 bases and the V segment lost 6 bases, leaving 7 bases of the junction unmatched. The CDR3 DNA is TGTGCCAGCAGTCCTCGACTAGCGGGGGTGACAGATACGCAGTATTTT. Translated, it gives CASSPRLAGVTDTQYF.

This clone occurred a few times. The chain links TRBV11-2 to TRBJ2-3, with 7 bases matching TRBD1. This CDR3 is 15 amino acids long. Germline trimming cut 3 bases from V and 3 bases from J; bases unmatched to any gene: 6. Germline V gene data show CDR1 as SGHAT and CDR2 as FQNNGV. The CDR3 bases are TGTGCCAGCAGCTTGGGACAGACTACTACAGATACGCAGTATTTT. Translation: CASSLGQTTTDTQYF.

This chain connects TRBV28 to TRBJ1-2; 8 bases agree with TRBD1. With 6 bases clipped from V and 3 bases from J, the junction kept 3 bases outside the gene matches. The CDR3 runs to 13 residues. The germline CDR1 and CDR2 sequences are MDHEN and SYDVKM. CDR3 protein: CASRTGGYYGYTF. CDR3 DNA sequence: TGTGCCAGCAGAACAGGGGGATACTATGGCTACACCTTC.

V is TRBV9 and J is TRBJ2-1; no clear D. Germline values: CDR1 SGDLS, CDR2 YYNGEE. This CDR3 is built from 15 residues. The V and J ends lost 4 bases and 2 bases respectively, with 13 bases between them. For the CDR3, the DNA is TGTGCCAGCAGCACTGGAGTAGTAGCCTACAATGAGCAGTTCTTC. Translating gives CASSTGVVAYNEQFF.

The chain joins TRBV19 to TRBJ2-2; 8 positions match TRBD1. CDR1 and CDR2 from the germline V gene are LNHDA and SQIVND (reference sequence). The V segment lost 7 bases and the J segment 4 bases; nucleotides outside the gene matches: 8. The CDR3 runs 15 residues. The CDR3 reads CASTIGTGSTGELFF. CDR3 DNA: TGTGCCAGTACGATCGGGACAGGCTCCACCGGGGAGCTGTTTTTT.

This clone came up a few times. The CDR3 DNA is TGTGCCAGCAGTTCCGGACAGCCCCTTGGGGAGACCCAGTACTTC. Translation gives CASSSGQPLGETQYF. The rearrangement uses TRBV6-5 and TRBJ2-5, with D possibly being TRBD1 (6 bases). Germline-derived CDR1 and CDR2 are MNHEY and SVGAGI. The CDR3 contains 15 residues. V was cut by 4 bases and J by 5 bases, with 17 bases left in between.

This clone was counted a few times. The V and J genes are TRBV5-1 and TRBJ2-3; 10 bases match TRBD2. CDR1 is SGHRS and CDR2 is YFSETQ in the germline V gene. With V trimmed by 0 bases and J by 4 bases, 2 bases remained unmatched. The CDR3 spans 15 residues. The CDR3 region is CASSLGTSGADTQYF. The CDR3 DNA follows: TGCGCCAGCAGCTTGGGGACTAGCGGAGCAGATACGCAGTATTTT.

The chain couples TRBV16 to TRBJ1-5, with no clear D. V lost 4 bases, J lost 0 bases, and 10 bases lay in between. The CDR3 runs to 15 residues. The V gene's germline CDR1 is KGHSY and CDR2 FQNENV. CDR3 nucleotides: TGTGCCAGCAGCCGGCCCGGGAGTAGCAATCAGCCCCAGCATTTT. Translated: CASSRPGSSNQPQHF.

This clone has ten or more counts. The rearrangement links TRBV18 to TRBJ2-1; 8 bases are a match to TRBD2. The V segment lost 3 bases and the J segment 6 bases; nucleotides outside the gene matches: 7. This CDR3 contains 15 residues. Germline lookup yields CDR1 KGHSH and CDR2 LQKENI. The CDR3 sequence: CASSPGTREGNEQFF. The CDR3 DNA is TGTGCCAGCTCACCCGGGACTAGGGAGGGCAATGAGCAGTTCTTC.

This clone was seen only a few times. V gene TRBV5-6 combines with J gene TRBJ1-6, with 9 bases lining up with TRBD1. The V gene end was trimmed by 7 bases and the J gene end by 5 bases; junction bases not matched to a gene: 7. This CDR3 is built from 15 residues. Germline V gene lookup returns CDR1 SGHDT and CDR2 YYEEEE. As DNA, the CDR3 is TGTGCCAGCGAAACAGGGGGCATTAATAATTCACCCCTCCACTTT. Translation gives CASETGGINNSPLHF.

There are a few counts of this clone. This sequence joins TRBV11-2 and TRBJ2-2; tentatively, D is TRBD2 (5 bases). V shed 5 bases and J shed 5 bases, with 9 bases lying between them. The CDR3 totals 13 residues. In germline, CDR1 is SGHAT, CDR2 FQNNGV. CDR3 amino acids: CASSQRSTGELFF. The CDR3 DNA reads TGTGCCAGCAGCCAGCGGTCGACCGGGGAGCTGTTTTTT.

This clone occurred a few times. V is TRBV9 and J is TRBJ1-6; the D gene is possibly TRBD1 (6 bases). This CDR3 spans 14 amino acids. The V gene lost 0 bases and the J gene lost 7 bases, with 8 bases spanning the gap. The germline CDR1 and CDR2 sequences are SGDLS and YYNGEE. CDR3 bases: TGTGCCAGCAGCGTAGAAGGGGGAAATTCACCCCTCCACTTT. It specifies CASSVEGGNSPLHF.